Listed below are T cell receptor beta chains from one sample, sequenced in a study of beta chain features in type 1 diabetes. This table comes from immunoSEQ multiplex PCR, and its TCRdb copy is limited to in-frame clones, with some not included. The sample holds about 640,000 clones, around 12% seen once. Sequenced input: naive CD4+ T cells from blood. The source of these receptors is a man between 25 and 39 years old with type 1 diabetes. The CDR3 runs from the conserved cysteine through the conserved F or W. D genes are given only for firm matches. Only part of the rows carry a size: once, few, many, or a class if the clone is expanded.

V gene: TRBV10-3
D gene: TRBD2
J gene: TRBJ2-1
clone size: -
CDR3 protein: CAISVALAGGNNEQFF
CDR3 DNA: TGTGCCATCAGTGTGGCACTAGCGGGGGGCAACAATGAGCAGTTCTTC

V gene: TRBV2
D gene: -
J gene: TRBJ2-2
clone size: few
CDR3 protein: CASTNTGELFF
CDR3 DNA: TGTGCCAGCACGAATACCGGGGAGCTGTTTTTT

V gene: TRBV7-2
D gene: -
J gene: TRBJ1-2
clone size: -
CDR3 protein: CASSPGTPSGYTF
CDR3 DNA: TGTGCCAGCAGCCCCGGGACTCCCTCTGGCTACACCTTC

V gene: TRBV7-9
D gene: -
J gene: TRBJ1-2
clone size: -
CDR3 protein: CASSRDGYGYTF
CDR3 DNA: TGTGCCAGCAGCCGGGACGGCTATGGCTACACCTTC

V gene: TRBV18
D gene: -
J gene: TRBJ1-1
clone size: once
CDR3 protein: CASSSEMNTEAFF
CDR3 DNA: TGTGCCAGCTCTTCGGAGATGAACACTGAAGCTTTCTTT

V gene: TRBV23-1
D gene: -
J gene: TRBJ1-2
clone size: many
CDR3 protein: CASSRGEQEGYTF
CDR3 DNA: TGCGCCAGCAGTCGTGGGGAGCAGGAAGGCTACACCTTC

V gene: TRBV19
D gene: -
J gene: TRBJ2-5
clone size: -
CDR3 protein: CASTGGSGTDQETQYF
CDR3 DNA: TGTGCCAGTACGGGCGGGTCGGGCACAGACCAAGAGACCCAGTACTTC

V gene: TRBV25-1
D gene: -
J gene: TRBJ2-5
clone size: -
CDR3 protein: CASSDFLARAETQYF
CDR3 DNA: TGTGCCAGCAGTGACTTTCTCGCCAGGGCTGAGACCCAGTACTTC

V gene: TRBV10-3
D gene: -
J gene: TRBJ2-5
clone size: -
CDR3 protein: CAITAGQKETQYF
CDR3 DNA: TGTGCCATCACCGCAGGCCAGAAAGAGACCCAGTACTTC

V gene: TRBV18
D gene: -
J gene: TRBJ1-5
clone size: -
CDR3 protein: CASSPGQHLGQPQHF
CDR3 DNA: TGTGCCAGCTCACCAGGTCAACACCTGGGGCAGCCCCAGCATTTT

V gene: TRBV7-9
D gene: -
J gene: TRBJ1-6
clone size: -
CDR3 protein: CASRLKVGSPLHF
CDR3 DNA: TGTGCCAGCAGGCTTAAAGTGGGTTCACCCCTCCACTTT

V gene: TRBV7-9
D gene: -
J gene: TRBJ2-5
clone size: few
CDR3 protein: CASSRPQSETQYF
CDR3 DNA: TGTGCCAGCAGCAGACCCCAATCAGAGACCCAGTACTTC

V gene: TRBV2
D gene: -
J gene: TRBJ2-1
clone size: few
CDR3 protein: CASSDPQGSRNEQFF
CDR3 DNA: TGTGCCAGCAGTGACCCACAGGGATCGCGGAATGAGCAGTTCTTC

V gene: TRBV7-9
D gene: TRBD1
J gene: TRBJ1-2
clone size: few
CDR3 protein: CASSPDRAVDYGYTF
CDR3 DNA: TGTGCCAGCAGCCCCGACAGGGCGGTGGACTATGGCTACACCTTC

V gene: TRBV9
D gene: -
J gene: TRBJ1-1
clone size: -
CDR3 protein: CASSVAGTGLGGTEAFF
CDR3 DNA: TGTGCCAGCAGCGTAGCAGGGACCGGGTTAGGGGGCACTGAAGCTTTCTTT

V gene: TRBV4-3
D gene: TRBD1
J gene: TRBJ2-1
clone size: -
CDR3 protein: CASSQELVGQGYNEQFF
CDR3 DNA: TGCGCCAGCAGCCAGGAACTAGTGGGACAGGGCTACAATGAGCAGTTCTTC

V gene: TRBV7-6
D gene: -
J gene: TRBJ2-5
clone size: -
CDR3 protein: CASSSGNQETQYF
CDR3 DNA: TGTGCCAGCAGCTCAGGGAACCAAGAGACCCAGTACTTC

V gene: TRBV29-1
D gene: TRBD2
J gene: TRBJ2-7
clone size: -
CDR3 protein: CSVVAGGSYEQYF
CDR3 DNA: TGCAGCGTTGTGGCGGGGGGCTCCTACGAGCAGTACTTC

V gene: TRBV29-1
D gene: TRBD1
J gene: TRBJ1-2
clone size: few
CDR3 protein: CSVEGGQGFLSYGYTF
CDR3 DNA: TGCAGCGTTGAAGGGGGACAGGGGTTCCTCTCGTATGGCTACACCTTC

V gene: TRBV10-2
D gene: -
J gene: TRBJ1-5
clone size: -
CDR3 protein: CASSESVGNQPQHF
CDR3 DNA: TGCGCCAGCAGTGAGTCGGTGGGTAATCAGCCCCAGCATTTT

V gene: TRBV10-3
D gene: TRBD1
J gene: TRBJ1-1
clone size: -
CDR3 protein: CAISTLGTGEDTEAFF
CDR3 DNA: TGTGCCATCAGTACACTCGGAACAGGGGAGGACACTGAAGCTTTCTTT

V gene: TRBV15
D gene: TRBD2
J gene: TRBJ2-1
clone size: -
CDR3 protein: CATSLTSGSYNEQFF
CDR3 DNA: TGTGCCACCAGCCTGACTAGCGGGAGTTACAATGAGCAGTTCTTC

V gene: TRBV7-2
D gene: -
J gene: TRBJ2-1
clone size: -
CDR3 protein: CASSPYRERADNEQFF
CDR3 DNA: TGTGCCAGCAGCCCATACAGGGAAAGGGCGGACAATGAGCAGTTCTTC

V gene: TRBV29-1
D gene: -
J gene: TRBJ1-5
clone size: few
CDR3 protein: CSVGREGQPQHF
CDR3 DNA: TGCAGCGTTGGAAGGGAAGGTCAGCCCCAGCATTTT

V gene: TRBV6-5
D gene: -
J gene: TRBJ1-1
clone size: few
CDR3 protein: CASSYPDSSVTEAFF
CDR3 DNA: TGTGCCAGCAGTTACCCGGACAGTTCTGTCACTGAAGCTTTCTTT

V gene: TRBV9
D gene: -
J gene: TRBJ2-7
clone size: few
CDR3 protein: CASSHGTPYEQYF
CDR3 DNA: TGTGCCAGCAGCCACGGGACCCCCTACGAGCAGTACTTC

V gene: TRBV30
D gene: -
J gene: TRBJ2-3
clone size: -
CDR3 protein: CAWSVRNTQYF
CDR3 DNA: TGTGCCTGGAGTGTTCGTAATACGCAGTATTTT

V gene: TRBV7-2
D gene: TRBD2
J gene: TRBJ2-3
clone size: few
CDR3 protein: CASSLAQAGGTDTQYF
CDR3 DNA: TGTGCCAGCAGCTTAGCCCAGGCGGGGGGGACAGATACGCAGTATTTT

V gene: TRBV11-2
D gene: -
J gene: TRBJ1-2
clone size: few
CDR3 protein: CASSLEKLRGYTF
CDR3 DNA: TGTGCCAGCAGCTTAGAAAAGTTGCGGGGCTACACCTTC

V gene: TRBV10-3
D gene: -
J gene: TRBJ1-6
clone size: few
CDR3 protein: CAITQGGRSSPLHF
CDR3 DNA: TGTGCCATCACACAGGGTGGCCGGAGTTCACCCCTCCACTTT

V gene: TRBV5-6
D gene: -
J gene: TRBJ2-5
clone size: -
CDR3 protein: CASSSFPSGQETQYF
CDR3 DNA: TGTGCCAGCAGCTCTTTCCCGTCGGGCCAAGAGACCCAGTACTTC

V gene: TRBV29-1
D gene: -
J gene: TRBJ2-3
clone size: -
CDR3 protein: CSVGLTTDTQYF
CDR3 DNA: TGCAGCGTTGGACTGACCACAGATACGCAGTATTTT

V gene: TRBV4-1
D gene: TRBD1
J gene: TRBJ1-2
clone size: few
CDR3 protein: CASSQMAGTGNGYTF
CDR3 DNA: TGCGCCAGCAGCCAGATGGCCGGGACAGGGAATGGCTACACCTTC

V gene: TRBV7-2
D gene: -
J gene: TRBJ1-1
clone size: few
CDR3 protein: CAAGRRTEAFF
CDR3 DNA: TGTGCAGCAGGCAGGCGTACTGAAGCTTTCTTT

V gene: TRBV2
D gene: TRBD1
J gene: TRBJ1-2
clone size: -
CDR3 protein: CASTSGQGGGYTF
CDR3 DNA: TGTGCCAGCACCTCCGGACAGGGCGGCGGCTACACCTTC

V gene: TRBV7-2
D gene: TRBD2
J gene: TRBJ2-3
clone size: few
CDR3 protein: CASSPPWGLAGGFADTQYF
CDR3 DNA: TGTGCCAGCAGCCCACCGTGGGGGCTAGCGGGGGGATTCGCAGATACGCAGTATTTT

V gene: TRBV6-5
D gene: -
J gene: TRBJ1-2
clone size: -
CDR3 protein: CASSLQGPGGYGYTF
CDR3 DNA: TGTGCCAGCAGTTTGCAAGGTCCCGGAGGGTATGGCTACACCTTC

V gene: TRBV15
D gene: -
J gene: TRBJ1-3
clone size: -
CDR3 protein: CATSRAQDSSGNTIYF
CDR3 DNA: TGTGCCACCAGCAGAGCACAGGACTCATCTGGAAACACCATATATTTT

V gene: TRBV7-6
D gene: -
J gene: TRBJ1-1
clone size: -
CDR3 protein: CASSLFSGRSGNTEAFF
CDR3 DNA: TGTGCCAGCAGCTTATTTTCGGGTCGATCTGGGAACACTGAAGCTTTCTTT

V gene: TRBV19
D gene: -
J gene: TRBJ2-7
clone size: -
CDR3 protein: CASSVTGLLSYEQYF
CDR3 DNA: TGTGCCAGTAGTGTCACAGGCCTCCTCTCCTACGAGCAGTACTTC

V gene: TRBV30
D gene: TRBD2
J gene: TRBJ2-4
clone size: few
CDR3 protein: CAYGGAKNIQYF
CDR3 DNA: TGTGCCTACGGGGGGGCCAAAAACATTCAGTACTTC

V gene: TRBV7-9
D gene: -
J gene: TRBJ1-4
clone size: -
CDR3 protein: CASSPRATNEKLFF
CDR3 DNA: TGTGCCAGCAGCCCCCGGGCAACTAATGAAAAACTGTTTTTT

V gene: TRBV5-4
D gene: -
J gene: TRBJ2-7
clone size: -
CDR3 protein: CASSLDVRSYEQYF
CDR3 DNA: TGTGCCAGCAGCTTGGATGTTAGGTCCTACGAGCAGTACTTC

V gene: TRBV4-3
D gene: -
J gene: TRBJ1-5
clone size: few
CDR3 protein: CASSQDQGMPQHF
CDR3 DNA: TGCGCCAGCAGCCAAGATCAGGGGATGCCCCAGCATTTT

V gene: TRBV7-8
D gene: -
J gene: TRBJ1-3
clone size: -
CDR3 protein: CASRDSYSGNTIYF
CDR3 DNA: TGTGCCAGCAGGGACTCCTACTCTGGAAACACCATATATTTT

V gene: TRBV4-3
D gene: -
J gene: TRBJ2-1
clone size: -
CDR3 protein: CASSQESGDYNEQFF
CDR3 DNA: TGCGCCAGCAGCCAAGAATCGGGCGATTACAATGAGCAGTTCTTC

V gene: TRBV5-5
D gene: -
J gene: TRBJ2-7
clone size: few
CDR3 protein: CASSVPGGTYEQYF
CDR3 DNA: TGTGCCAGCAGCGTTCCCGGGGGAACCTACGAGCAGTACTTC